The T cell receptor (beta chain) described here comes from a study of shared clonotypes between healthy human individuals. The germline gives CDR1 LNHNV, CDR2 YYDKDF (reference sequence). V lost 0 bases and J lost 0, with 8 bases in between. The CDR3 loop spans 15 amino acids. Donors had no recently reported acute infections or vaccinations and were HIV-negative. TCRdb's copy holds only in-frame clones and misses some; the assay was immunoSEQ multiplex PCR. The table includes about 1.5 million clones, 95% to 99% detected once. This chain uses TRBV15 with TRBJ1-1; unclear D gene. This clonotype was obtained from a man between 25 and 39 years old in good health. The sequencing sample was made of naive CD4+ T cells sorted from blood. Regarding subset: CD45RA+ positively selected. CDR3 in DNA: TGTGCCACCAGCAGAGATAGGAATTTGAACACTGAAGCTTTCTTT. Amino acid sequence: CATSRDRNLNTEAFF.